This TCR beta chain comes out of a study of response to subunit inactivated influenza vaccine. Study-level points and caveats: Each seasonal flu vaccination may recruit only limited new T cells, authors suggested.

On this clonotype itself: Its specificity is unknown.

TCRdb itself ran the RT-PCR reads through MiXCR, one entry per CDR3 protein. The sample includes over 650,000 distinct CDR3 sequences, roughly 20% of them seen just once. The sample consisted of PBMCs from blood, taken about 5 days after vaccination. This sequence was found in a man aged 45-65 years who received an inactivated influenza vaccine.

DNA for the CDR3: TGCAGTGCTAGGTCCGGGACAGGGAACAATGAGCAGTTCTTC. Amino acids: CSARSGTGNNEQFF. V and J are TRBV20-1 and TRBJ2-1, with 9 bases aligning to TRBD1. The V gene's germline CDR1 is DFQATT and CDR2 SNEGSKA (reference sequence). There are 14 residues in the CDR3. With 3 bases clipped from V and 5 bases from J, the junction kept 5 bases outside the gene matches.